The 14 T cell receptor beta chains reported below all come from one sample, sequenced in a study of identical twins. TCRdb fed the 5' RACE reads into MiXCR, producing one record per CDR3 protein. The sample lists 350,000 to 600,000 distinct CDR3 sequences; over 12% were seen once. These data also formed part of another study, on yellow fever vaccine responses in identical twins.

Sequencing was done on a sample of CD4+ T cells sorted from blood. These receptors came from a woman under 30 in good health.

CDR3 nucleotides: TGTGCCAGCAGCTTGACAGAAGGCACAGATACGCAGTATTTT. Residues: CASSLTEGTDTQYF. The chain has TRBV7-8 and TRBJ2-3; D is perhaps TRBD1 (5 bases). V was clipped by 3 bases and J by 1 base, with 8 bases between them. CDR1 SGHVS and CDR2 FQNEAQ come from the germline V gene. The CDR3 has 14 residues. The variable domain in full, with the rest retrieved from reference TRBV7-8 and TRBJ2-3, is GAGVSQSPRYKVAKRGQDVALRCDPISGHVSLFWYQQALGQGPEFLTYFQNEAQLDKSGLPSDRFFAERPEGSVSTLKIQRTQQEDSAVYLCASSLTEGTDTQYFGPGTRLTVL.

The rearrangement joins TRBV27 to TRBJ2-2, with D uncertain. This CDR3 comprises 16 residues. Looked up from germline, CDR1 is MNHEY and CDR2 is SMNVEV (reference sequence). V was shortened by 5 bases and J by 1 base, with 14 bases between the two germline ends. CDR3 sequence (DNA): TGTGCCAGCAGTCGATACCCAACCAAGAACACCGGGGAGCTGTTTTTT. The encoded protein is CASSRYPTKNTGELFF.

This chain connects TRBV2 to TRBJ2-7; 8 nucleotides line up with TRBD1. The CDR3 loop spans 14 amino acids. Germline V gives CDR1 SNHLY, CDR2 FYNNEI. The J segment lost 1 base and the V segment lost 7 bases, leaving 6 bases of the junction unmatched. The CDR3 DNA is TGTGCCAGCACCACCGGGACAGGTTCCTACGAGCAGTACTTC. Translation: CASTTGTGSYEQYF.

This clonotype turned up a few times. The chain uses TRBV28 and TRBJ1-1; 7 nucleotides line up with TRBD1. The CDR3 is 14 amino acids. V shed 6 bases and J 2 bases; nucleotides not matched to a gene: 6. Germline V gene lookup returns CDR1 MDHEN and CDR2 SYDVKM. DNA of the CDR3: TGTGCCAGCAGCCGGGGACAGTATAACACTGAAGCTTTCTTT. It specifies CASSRGQYNTEAFF.

This clonotype was detected ten times or more. The rearrangement joins TRBV28 to TRBJ2-7; D may be TRBD1 or TRBD2 (5 bases each). The germline V and J ends were trimmed by 6 bases and 2 bases, with 14 bases remaining between them. CDR3 size: 14 residues. CDR1 and CDR2 (germline): MDHEN, SYDVKM. The CDR3 spells CASSLLWGTYEQYF. DNA of the CDR3: TGTGCCAGCAGCTTGTTGTGGGGGACCTACGAGCAGTACTTC.

The chain employs TRBV3-1 and TRBJ1-1; 10 nucleotides agree with TRBD1. This CDR3 has 16 residues. With 3 bases clipped from V and 6 bases from J, the junction kept 10 bases outside the gene matches. The V gene's germline CDR1 is LGHDT and CDR2 YNNKEL (reference sequence). In DNA, the CDR3 is TGTGCCAGCAGCCAGAGTCCCGGGACAGGGGCGGCTGAAGCTTTCTTT. This codes for CASSQSPGTGAAEAFF. The full variable domain, rest sourced from reference TRBV3-1 and TRBJ1-1, is DTAVSQTPKYLVTQMGNDKSIKCEQNLGHDTMYWYKQDSKKFLKIMFSYNNKELIINETVPNRFSPKSPDKAHLNLHINSLELGDSAVYFCASSQSPGTGAAEAFFGQGTRLTVV.

V is TRBV12-3 or TRBV12-4 and J is TRBJ1-5; D gene ambiguous. The V end was cut by 3 bases, the J end by 1 base, with 7 bases between. The CDR3 runs to 14 residues. CDR3 sequence reads: CASSLGESNQPQHF. CDR3 coding DNA: TGTGCCAGCAGTTTGGGAGAGAGCAATCAGCCCCAGCATTTT.

The chain links TRBV25-1 to TRBJ2-3, with D possibly being TRBD2 (5 bases). The CDR3 covers 16 residues. CDR1 and CDR2 from the germline V gene are MGHDK and SYGVNS. V shed 2 bases and J shed 1 base, with 13 bases lying between them. The CDR3 coding sequence is TGTGCCAGCAGTGAAGAGAAAGGGAGTGGCACAGATACGCAGTATTTT. Translation gives CASSEEKGSGTDTQYF.

The chain carries TRBV5-6 and TRBJ2-1, with 10 bases matching TRBD2. The germline V gene has CDR1 SGHDT and CDR2 YYEEEE. V dropped 1 base and J dropped 3; count of bases not matched to a gene: 10. The CDR3 covers 18 residues. The CDR3 nucleotides are TGTGCCAGCAGCTTGAGTCTAGCGGGGGCCCCAATCTACAATGAGCAGTTCTTC. Translating it yields CASSLSLAGAPIYNEQFF.

This chain uses TRBV7-2 with TRBJ2-1, with 8 bases matching TRBD2. The CDR3 is made up of 16 amino acids. Germline CDR1 and CDR2: SGHTA and FQGNSA. V dropped 1 base and J dropped 3; count of bases not matched to a gene: 5. In DNA, the CDR3 is TGTGCCAGCAGCTTAGAGGGGACTAGTGGCTACAATGAGCAGTTCTTC. It translates to CASSLEGTSGYNEQFF.

This clonotype was observed many times. The chain is built from TRBV25-1 and TRBJ2-7, with D unresolved. Looked up from germline, CDR1 is MGHDK and CDR2 is SYGVNS. This CDR3 contains 12 residues. Trimming removed 2 bases at V and 6 bases at J, with 8 bases between. The CDR3 reads CASSEILGEQYF. In nucleotides, the CDR3 is TGTGCCAGCAGTGAAATATTGGGCGAGCAGTACTTC.

The chain links TRBV6-1 to TRBJ1-1; D is uncertain. The CDR3 totals 13 residues. Trimming left V 7 bases short and J 3 bases short, with 12 bases between. Per germline, CDR1 MNHNS and CDR2 SASEGT. The CDR3 DNA sequence: TGTGCCAGCACGGCAATATTGGACACTGAAGCTTTCTTT. It encodes CASTAILDTEAFF.

The chain carries TRBV28 and TRBJ1-2, with D unresolved. The CDR3 extends over 12 amino acids. V gave up 3 bases and J gave up 4 bases, with 6 bases separating them. The germline CDR1 and CDR2 sequences are MDHEN and SYDVKM. The CDR3 DNA sequence: TGTGCCAGCAGTTTTAGGGTCTATGGCTACACCTTC. This codes for CASSFRVYGYTF.

There are a few counts of this clonotype. V and J are TRBV6-2 or TRBV6-3 and TRBJ1-1; D gene ambiguous. CDR3 length: 13 amino acids. V gave up 10 bases and J gave up 4 bases, with 16 bases separating them. The V gene's germline CDR1 is MNHEY and CDR2 SVGEGT. Here the CDR3 DNA reads TGTGCCACCACGGCGGCAGGATCCACTGAAGCTTTCTTT. It codes for CATTAAGSTEAFF.